What follows is one TCR beta chain and its context. Sequencing used immunoSEQ multiplex PCR; TCRdb keeps in-frame clones, though not all of them. The sample yields tens of thousands of clones, 85% to 95% seen once. The data belong to a study of T cell changes during pregnancy in multiple sclerosis. Germline trimming cut 5 bases from V and 4 bases from J; bases unmatched to any gene: 14. The CDR3 is 17 residues long. Germline CDR1 is MDHEN and CDR2 is SYDVKM. The source is a female donor with multiple sclerosis, enrolled in a pregnancy study. The gene calls are TRBV28 and TRBJ2-3; 8 nucleotides align to TRBD2. The sequenced sample was peripheral blood, obtained in the first trimester of pregnancy. The CDR3 DNA reads as TGTGCCAGCAGTCCTCCAATCCTTGGACTAGCCCCAGATACGCAGTATTTT. This gives the protein CASSPPILGLAPDTQYF.